The clone carrying this T cell receptor (beta chain) appeared once. This record comes from a study of T cell changes during pregnancy in multiple sclerosis. CDR1 and CDR2 from the germline V gene are MGHRA and YSYEKL. J was trimmed by 5 bases and V by 0 bases; bases with no gene match: 7. The CDR3 runs to 16 residues. Sequencing used immunoSEQ multiplex PCR; TCRdb keeps in-frame clones, though not all of them. This table has tens of thousands of clones, around 93% appearing once. The chain employs TRBV4-1 and TRBJ2-3; the match to TRBD1 covers 8 bases. The TCR comes from a female donor with multiple sclerosis, enrolled in a pregnancy study. The sample here was CD4+ T cells from peripheral blood mononuclear cells, taken in the second trimester of pregnancy. CDR3 amino acids: CASSQDPGQGRDTQYF. DNA for the CDR3: TGCGCCAGCAGCCAAGATCCCGGACAGGGCAGAGATACGCAGTATTTT.